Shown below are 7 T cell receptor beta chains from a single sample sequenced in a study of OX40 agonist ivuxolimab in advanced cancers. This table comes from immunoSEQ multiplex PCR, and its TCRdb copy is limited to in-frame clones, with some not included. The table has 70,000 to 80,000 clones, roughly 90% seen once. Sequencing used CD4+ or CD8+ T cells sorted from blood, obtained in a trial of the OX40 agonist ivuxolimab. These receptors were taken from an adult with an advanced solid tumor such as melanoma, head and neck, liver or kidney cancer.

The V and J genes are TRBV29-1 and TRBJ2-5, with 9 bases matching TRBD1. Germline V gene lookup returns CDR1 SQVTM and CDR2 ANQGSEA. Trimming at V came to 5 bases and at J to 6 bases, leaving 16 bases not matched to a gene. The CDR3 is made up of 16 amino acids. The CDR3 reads CSVRLPGTGLAKTQYF. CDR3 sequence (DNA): TGCAGCGTTCGGCTTCCCGGGACAGGGTTGGCGAAGACCCAGTACTTC.

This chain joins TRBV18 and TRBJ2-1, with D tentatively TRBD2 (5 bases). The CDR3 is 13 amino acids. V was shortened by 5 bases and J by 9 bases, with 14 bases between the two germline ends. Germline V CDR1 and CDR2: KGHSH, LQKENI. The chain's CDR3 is CASSTGESSEQFF. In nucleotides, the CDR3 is TGTGCCAGCTCAACTGGGGAGTCGAGTGAGCAGTTCTTC.

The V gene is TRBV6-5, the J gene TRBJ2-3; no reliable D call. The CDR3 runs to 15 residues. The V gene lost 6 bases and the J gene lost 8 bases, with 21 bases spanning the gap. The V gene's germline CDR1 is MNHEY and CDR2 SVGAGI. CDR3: CASSQIAGPFRTQYF. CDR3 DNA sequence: TGTGCCAGCAGCCAGATTGCAGGTCCTTTCCGTACGCAGTATTTT.

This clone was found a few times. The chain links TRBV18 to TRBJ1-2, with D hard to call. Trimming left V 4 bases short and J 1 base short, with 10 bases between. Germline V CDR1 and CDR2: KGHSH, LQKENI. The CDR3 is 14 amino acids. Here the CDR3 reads CASSHTDLNYGYTF. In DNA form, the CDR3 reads TGTGCCAGCTCACACACGGACCTTAACTATGGCTACACCTTC.

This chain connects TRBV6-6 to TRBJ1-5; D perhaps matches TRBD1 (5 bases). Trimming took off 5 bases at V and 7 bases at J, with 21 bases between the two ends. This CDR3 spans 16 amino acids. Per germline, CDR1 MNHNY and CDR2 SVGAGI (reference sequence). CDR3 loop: CASSPSPGPSLQPQHF. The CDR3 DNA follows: TGTGCCAGCAGTCCCAGCCCGGGGCCCTCTCTCCAGCCCCAGCATTTT.

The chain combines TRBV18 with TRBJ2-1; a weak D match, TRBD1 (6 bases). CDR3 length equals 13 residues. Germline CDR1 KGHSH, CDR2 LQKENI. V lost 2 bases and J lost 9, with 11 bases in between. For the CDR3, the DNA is TGTGCCAGCTCACCATCTCAGGGGCTTGAGCAGTTCTTC. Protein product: CASSPSQGLEQFF.

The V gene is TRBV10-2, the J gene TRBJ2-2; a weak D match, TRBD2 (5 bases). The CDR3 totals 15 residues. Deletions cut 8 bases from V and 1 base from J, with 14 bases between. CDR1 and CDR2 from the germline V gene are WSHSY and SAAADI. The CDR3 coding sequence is TGCGCCAGCCGGACTGCGGGCCAGAACACCGGGGAGCTGTTTTTT. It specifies CASRTAGQNTGELFF.